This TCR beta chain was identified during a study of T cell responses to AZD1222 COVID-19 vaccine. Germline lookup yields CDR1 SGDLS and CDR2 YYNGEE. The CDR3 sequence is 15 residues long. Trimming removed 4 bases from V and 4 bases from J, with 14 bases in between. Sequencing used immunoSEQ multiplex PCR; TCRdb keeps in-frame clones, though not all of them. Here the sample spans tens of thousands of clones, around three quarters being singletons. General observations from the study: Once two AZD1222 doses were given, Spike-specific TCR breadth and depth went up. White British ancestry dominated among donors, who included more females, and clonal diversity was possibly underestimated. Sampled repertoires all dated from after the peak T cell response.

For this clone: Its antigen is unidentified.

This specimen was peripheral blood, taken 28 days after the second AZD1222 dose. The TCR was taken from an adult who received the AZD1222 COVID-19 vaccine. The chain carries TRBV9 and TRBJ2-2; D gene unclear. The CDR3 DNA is TGTGCCAGCAGCCCCCTGGACGGATTCACCGGGGAGCTGTTTTTT. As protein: CASSPLDGFTGELFF.